This T cell receptor beta chain was sequenced for a study of T cells in localized non-small cell lung cancer. Findings and limits, study-wide: Longer overall survival was associated with a higher density of T cells in the blood. There was higher T cell clonality in uninvolved adjacent lung than in tumor, and it was highest there. Because researchers sequenced only one region of the tumor, heterogeneity is still possible. Paired adjacent lung recovered a median about 60 of the top 100 tumor clones.

This clone was counted only a few times. Its antigen is not known. Clones were read by immunoSEQ multiplex PCR, and TCRdb kept only the in-frame ones, dropping some. The sample has some 1,000 clones; approximately 19% are singletons. Germline V gives CDR1 SGHNT, CDR2 YENEEA. Germline trimming cut 7 bases from V and 6 bases from J; bases unmatched to any gene: 11. There are 15 residues in the CDR3. The source was normal lung tissue next to the tumor, collected before any cancer treatment. This TCR was recovered from a female donor of 60 years or more with stage II squamous cell lung carcinoma. The rearrangement uses TRBV11-3 and TRBJ1-1, with 10 positions matching TRBD1. The CDR3 bases are TGTGCCAGCACCACCGACAGGGGGCTTTTGTCTGAAGCTTTCTTT. It is translated as CASTTDRGLLSEAFF. The variable domain in full, completed from reference TRBV11-3 and TRBJ1-1, reads EAGVVQSPRYKIIEKKQPVAFWCNPISGHNTLYWYLQNLGQGPELLIRYENEEAVDDSQLPKDRFSAERLKGVDSTLKIQPAELGDSAVYLCASTTDRGLLSEAFFGQGTRLTVV.